This TCR beta chain was recorded in a study of blood T cell repertoires in COVID-19. In the study overall: The origin of the acute and convalescent COVID-19 samples was the United States, Italy and Spain. Nucleic acid was either cDNA or gDNA, and it came from T cells, B-cell-depleted T cells, or PBMCs.

Enrollment of patients from Seattle took place during active infection, with longitudinal follow-up. Authors' analysis steps: Cell counts per sample came from amplifying reference gene primers. TCRdb's table, derived via immunoSEQ multiplex PCR, lists solely in-frame clones and lacks some. V and J calls and clone size come straight from that table; D and trimming were deduced from the DNA. The sample records roughly 180,000 clones, approximately 80% being singletons. With 3 bases removed from V and 9 bases from J, the gap between germline ends came to 20 bases. Germline CDR1 reads SGDLS; CDR2 reads YYNGEE. The CDR3 is 15 amino acids. This clone was counted a single time.

The chain links TRBV9 to TRBJ2-3; maybe TRBD1 (6 bases). This sequence was found in a woman aged 40-49 years with COVID-19, enrolled during active disease. Sequencing input: peripheral blood. CDR3 residues: CASSAAGTSLGTQYF. In DNA form, the CDR3 reads TGTGCCAGCAGCGCCGCCGGGACAAGTCTGGGAACGCAGTATTTT.